The rows below give T cell receptor beta chains drawn from one sample of a study of prognosis after radiotherapy for stage I lung cancer. TCRdb processed the multiplex PCR reads anew with MiXCR; each CDR3 protein has one entry. This table has some 36,000 distinct CDR3 sequences, roughly a quarter appearing once. The material was PBMCs, obtained before or after stereotactic body radiation therapy (not recorded which). Receptor source: a donor over 45 with non-small cell lung cancer. CDR3s include the opening cysteine and the closing phenylalanine or tryptophan. Each record gives: V gene, clone size, J gene, D gene, CDR3 DNA, CDR3 protein. The D gene is left open where the match is weak. Size tells how often a clone was seen (once, few, many) or the class of an expanded clone, and some rows leave it out.

TRBV6-1	many	TRBJ1-3	.	TGTGCCAGCGCCGATGGTTCTGGAAACACCATATATTTT	CASADGSGNTIYF
TRBV28	.	TRBJ1-2	.	TGTGCCAGCAGTTTAGCTGTAGGGAATGGCTACACCTTC	CASSLAVGNGYTF
TRBV5-8	many	TRBJ1-5	TRBD1	TGTGCCAGCAGCTTGTATCCAGGGGGGAGAAATCAGCCCCAGCATTTT	CASSLYPGGRNQPQHF
TRBV29-1	many	TRBJ1-2	.	TGCAGCGTTGAAATCCGGACCCTTTTCGGCTATGGCTACACCTTC	CSVEIRTLFGYGYTF
TRBV20-1	many	TRBJ2-1	TRBD2	TGCAGTGCTAGCGTGGCGGGAGGGCCATACAATGAGCAGTTCTTC	CSASVAGGPYNEQFF
TRBV15	.	TRBJ1-2	.	TGTGCCACCAGCAGTGGTGGAGCGAACTATGGCTACACCTTC	CATSSGGANYGYTF
TRBV20-1	many	TRBJ2-3	TRBD1	TGCAGTGCTAGTTATATCCGGGGGACAGGGTTTCTAGGTACGCAGTATTTT	CSASYIRGTGFLGTQYF
TRBV6-2/TRBV6-3	.	TRBJ2-5	.	TGTGCCAGCAGTGATGGGCTGACAGTACAGGATACCCAGTACTTC	CASSDGLTVQDTQYF
TRBV6-2/TRBV6-3	.	TRBJ1-5	.	TGCGCCAGCAGAGTGGCCAGGGGACCCGAACAGCCCCAGCATTTT	CASRVARGPEQPQHF
TRBV2	many	TRBJ2-1	.	TGTGCCAGCACACTAAGTGGGGTCTCCTACAATGAGCAGTTCTTC	CASTLSGVSYNEQFF
TRBV6-2/TRBV6-3	.	TRBJ2-3	TRBD2	TGTGCCAGCAGTCCCAACCCTAGCGGGGTGGTGACAGATACTCAGTATTTT	CASSPNPSGVVTDTQYF
TRBV6-1	many	TRBJ1-1	TRBD1	TGTGCCAGCATTCCACAGGGGGGAGTCACTGAAGCTTTCTTT	CASIPQGGVTEAFF
TRBV29-1	.	TRBJ1-2	.	TGCAGCGTTTCGACAGTGGGGACCGGCGATGGCTACACCTTC	CSVSTVGTGDGYTF
TRBV3-1	many	TRBJ1-2	.	TGTGCCAGCAGCCGGGGGGGCGCGGATGGCTACACCTTC	CASSRGGADGYTF
TRBV6-1	many	TRBJ2-5	TRBD2	TGTGCCAGCAGGACGACCGGGACAGCTTTAGCGGGAGGAGAGACCCAGTACTTC	CASRTTGTALAGGETQYF
TRBV5-1	many	TRBJ1-4	.	TGCGCCAGCAGCTTGAATCACAATGTTGCAACTAATGAAAAACTGTTTTTT	CASSLNHNVATNEKLFF
TRBV9	.	TRBJ2-5	.	TGTGCCAGCAGCGTAGGATCCCTCCAAGAGACCCAGTACTTC	CASSVGSLQETQYF